Listed here are 14 T cell receptor beta chains from one sample, sequenced in a study of CD8+CD57+ T cells in acquired aplastic anemia. TCR beta VDJ and CDR3 profiling used genomic DNA as template. TCRdb passed the reads through MiXCR, listing each CDR3 protein once. This sample carries 100,000 to 150,000 distinct CDR3 sequences, about 40% of them seen once, and the ten largest clones take roughly 8.1%. Source material: sorted CD4+, CD8+, or CD8+CD57+ T cells (not recorded which) from PBMCs. All receptors come from a human donor in good health, serving as a control.

This clonotype was counted ten times or more. The chain employs TRBV20-1 and TRBJ1-2; D is perhaps TRBD1 (6 bases). The germline V gene has CDR1 DFQATT and CDR2 SNEGSKA (reference sequence). This CDR3 region has 15 residues. V was clipped by 6 bases and J by 4 bases, with 21 bases between them. The DNA of the CDR3 is TGCAGTGCCCCGCGGGGGGGGCGAAAAATCTATGGCTACACCTTC. It encodes CSAPRGGRKIYGYTF.

The table lists this clonotype with many counts. The chain combines TRBV20-1 with TRBJ2-3; D is unresolved. This CDR3 is built from 13 residues. V was pared by 1 base and J by 7 bases, with 12 bases between. Germline loops: CDR1 DFQATT, CDR2 SNEGSKA (reference sequence). CDR3 region: CSARGALIHTQYF. In DNA form, the CDR3 reads TGCAGTGCTAGAGGAGCCCTGATCCATACGCAGTATTTT.

This sequence joins TRBV18 and TRBJ1-2, with 11 bases matching TRBD1. This CDR3 spans 15 amino acids. V lost 1 base to trimming and J lost 8 bases; unmatched junction nucleotides: 6. Per germline, CDR1 KGHSH and CDR2 LQKENI. CDR3: CASSPRTGGKKGYTF. CDR3 DNA: TGTGCCAGCTCACCACGGACAGGGGGCAAGAAAGGCTACACCTTC.

J is TRBJ1-5 and V is TRBV2, with D possibly matching TRBD1 (5 bases). V was trimmed by 1 base and J by 4 bases, leaving 11 bases between them. Germline loops: CDR1 SNHLY, CDR2 FYNNEI. The CDR3 extends over 15 amino acids. Here the CDR3 reads CASSEGRQPNQPQHF. The CDR3 DNA reads TGTGCCAGCAGTGAAGGCCGACAGCCGAATCAGCCCCAGCATTTT.

This clonotype occurred many times. The genes are TRBV25-1 and TRBJ1-2; no reliable D call. CDR3 size: 13 residues. Germline CDR1 reads MGHDK; CDR2 reads SYGVNS. The germline V and J ends were trimmed by 1 base and 5 bases, with 8 bases remaining between them. The CDR3 spells CASSESLGYGYTF. For the CDR3, the DNA is TGTGCCAGCAGTGAATCTCTAGGGTATGGCTACACCTTC.

This clonotype was counted ten times or more. The chain couples TRBV19 to TRBJ1-1; unclear D gene. Germline values: CDR1 LNHDA, CDR2 SQIVND (reference sequence). The V end lost 8 bases, the J end lost 3 bases, and 10 bases lay between the germline ends. The CDR3 is 12 residues long. The CDR3 nucleotides are TGTGCCAGTTCGGAGAGATACACTGAAGCTTTCTTT. Protein product: CASSERYTEAFF.

Note on this clonotype: Compared with germline, one end of the junction differs, possibly owing to a read error. This sequence joins TRBV12-3 or TRBV12-4 and TRBJ2-7; TRBD2 aligns across 7 bases. The CDR3 loop spans 12 amino acids. CDR3 nucleotide sequence: TGTGCCAGCAGTTCCTCCCGGCGGGAGCTGTACTTC. Residues: CASSSSRRELYF.

This clonotype was seen ten or more times. The V and J genes are TRBV11-1 and TRBJ2-5; D is perhaps TRBD1 or TRBD2 (5 bases each). V lost 4 bases to trimming and J lost 9 bases, with 15 bases between them. Germline CDR1 SGHAT, CDR2 FQDESV (reference sequence). CDR3 size: 13 residues. The CDR3 sequence is CASSSGPRRAQYF. CDR3 nucleotide sequence: TGTGCCAGCAGCTCGGGACCCAGAAGGGCCCAGTACTTC.

This clonotype was picked up many times. The chain carries TRBV11-3 and TRBJ1-1, with a possible D match to TRBD1 (5 bases). CDR1 SGHNT and CDR2 YENEEA come from the germline V gene. The V end was cut by 5 bases, the J end by 3 bases, with 10 bases between. The CDR3 spans 13 residues. In DNA form, the CDR3 reads TGTGCCAGCAGCCTAGTCAGGGACACTGAAGCTTTCTTT. This encodes CASSLVRDTEAFF.

The table lists this clonotype with a few counts. The chain uses TRBV18 and TRBJ2-1, with a possible D match to TRBD2 (6 bases). Per germline, CDR1 KGHSH and CDR2 LQKENI. Trimming took 3 bases from V and 9 from J, leaving 9 bases between them. This CDR3 spans 12 amino acids. This CDR3 reads CASSPNSGEQFF. The CDR3 bases are TGTGCCAGCTCACCGAATAGCGGTGAGCAGTTCTTC.

The J gene is TRBJ2-3, the V gene TRBV14; D is unresolved. Trimming stripped 0 bases from V and 3 bases from J, with 7 bases between. The CDR3 runs 14 residues. Germline lookup yields CDR1 SGHDN and CDR2 FVKESK. The CDR3 is CASSQEVGTDTQYF. For the CDR3, the DNA is TGTGCCAGCAGCCAAGAGGTAGGGACAGATACGCAGTATTTT.

This clonotype was recorded many times. The rearrangement uses TRBV6-1 and TRBJ2-5; D remains ambiguous. Deletions cut 5 bases from V and 5 bases from J, with 9 bases between. Germline-derived CDR1 and CDR2 are MNHNS and SASEGT. The CDR3 runs to 12 residues. The CDR3 DNA sequence: TGTGCCAGCAGTCCCCTACCGGAGACCCAGTACTTC. Translated: CASSPLPETQYF.

This clonotype was seen many times. CDR3: CATSDSGDRTDTQYF. CDR3 bases: TGTGCCACCAGTGATTCAGGGGATCGCACAGATACGCAGTATTTT. This sequence joins TRBV24-1 and TRBJ2-3, with D perhaps matching TRBD1 (6 bases). CDR1 and CDR2 (germline): KGHDR, SFDVKD. The CDR3 totals 15 residues. V dropped 2 bases and J dropped 1 base, with 9 bases sitting between them.

There are a few counts of this clonotype. The chain employs TRBV12-1 and TRBJ2-1; TRBD1, as called in the table, went unchecked against the DNA. TRBV12-1 is described as a pseudogene. The CDR3 extends over 16 amino acids. The CDR3 here is CASSFCRDRGNNEQFF. The CDR3 DNA follows: TGTGCCAGCAGCTTCTGCCGGGACAGGGGAAACAATGAGCAGTTCTTC.